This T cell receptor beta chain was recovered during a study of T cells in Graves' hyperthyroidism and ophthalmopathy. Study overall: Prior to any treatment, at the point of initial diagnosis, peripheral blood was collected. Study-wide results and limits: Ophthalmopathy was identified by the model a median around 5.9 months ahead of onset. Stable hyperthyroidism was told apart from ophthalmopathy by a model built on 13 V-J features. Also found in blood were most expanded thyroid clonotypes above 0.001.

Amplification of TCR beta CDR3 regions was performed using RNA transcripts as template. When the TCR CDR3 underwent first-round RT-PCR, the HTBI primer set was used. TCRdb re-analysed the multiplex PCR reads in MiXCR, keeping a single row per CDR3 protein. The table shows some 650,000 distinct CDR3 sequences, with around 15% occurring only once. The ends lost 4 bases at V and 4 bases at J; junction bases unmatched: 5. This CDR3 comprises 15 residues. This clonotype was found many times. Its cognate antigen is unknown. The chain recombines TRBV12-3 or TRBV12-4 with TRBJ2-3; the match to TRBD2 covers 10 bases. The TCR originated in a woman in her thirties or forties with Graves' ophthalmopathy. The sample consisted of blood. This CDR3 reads CASSYLAGGSDTQYF. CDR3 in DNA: TGTGCCAGCAGTTATTTAGCGGGAGGTTCAGATACGCAGTATTTT.